Listed here are 6 T cell receptor beta chains from one sample, sequenced in a study of CD8+ T cells in alopecia areata. After isolation, RNA underwent reverse transcription to generate cDNA as the sequencing template. Sequencing was performed with immunoSEQ multiplex PCR; in TCRdb, only in-frame clones are kept and a portion is missing. Of over 15,000 clones listed, approximately 70% are singletons. Peripheral blood and lesional scalp punch biopsies were taken from alopecia areata patients. The source was skin, collected at week 0. These receptors were obtained from a human donor with alopecia areata.

V and J are TRBV29-1 and TRBJ2-7; D possibly matches TRBD1 or TRBD2 (6 bases each). Germline loops: CDR1 SQVTM, CDR2 ANQGSEA. This CDR3 is 14 amino acids long. V was cut by 6 bases and J by 5 bases, with 20 bases left in between. The CDR3 protein is CSVGGGRGGDEQYF. DNA of the CDR3: TGCAGCGTCGGAGGCGGCAGGGGAGGAGACGAGCAGTACTTC.

There are a few counts of this clone. The V call is TRBV7-9, the J call TRBJ2-1, with 10 bases fitting TRBD2. V shed 2 bases and J 13 bases; nucleotides not matched to a gene: 5. There are 13 residues in the CDR3. From germline, CDR1 is SEHNR and CDR2 FQNEAQ (reference sequence). The CDR3 here is CASSLLAGEDQFF. CDR3 sequence (DNA): TGTGCCAGCAGCTTACTAGCGGGGGAAGATCAGTTCTTC.

This clone was seen more than once but under ten times. The genes are TRBV4-3 and TRBJ2-3; a weak D match, TRBD1 (5 bases). Germline values: CDR1 LGHNA, CDR2 YSLEER. The CDR3 runs to 16 residues. The V and J ends lost 3 bases and 5 bases respectively, with 18 bases between them. The CDR3 region has the DNA TGCGCCAGCAGCCAGACAGCCCCTCCGCGGATAGATACGCAGTATTTT. Its protein product is CASSQTAPPRIDTQYF.

This rearrangement joins TRBV29-1 to TRBJ2-3; D is unclear. The CDR3 covers 15 residues. V was clipped by 3 bases and J by 0 bases, with 13 bases between them. Germline lookup yields CDR1 SQVTM and CDR2 ANQGSEA. CDR3 protein: CSVDVEGRSTDTQYF. In DNA form, the CDR3 reads TGCAGCGTTGATGTTGAAGGCAGGAGCACAGATACGCAGTATTTT.

This clone turned up a few times. The chain employs TRBV6-5 and TRBJ1-1; D call uncertain. The germline V gene encodes CDR1 MNHEY and CDR2 SVGAGI. The CDR3 contains 14 residues. V was clipped by 5 bases and J by 3 bases, with 13 bases between them. The CDR3 protein is CASSIWTGDTEAFF. The CDR3 DNA reads as TGTGCCAGCAGTATCTGGACCGGGGACACTGAAGCTTTCTTT.

This clone was counted a few times. V usage is TRBV29-1 and J usage is TRBJ1-1; the D gene is possibly TRBD1 (6 bases). The V gene's germline CDR1 is SQVTM and CDR2 ANQGSEA. Trimming removed 0 bases from V and 6 bases from J, with 14 bases in between. The CDR3 is made up of 14 amino acids. CDR3 protein: CSVEDTGSGAEAFF. The CDR3 region has the DNA TGCAGCGTTGAAGATACAGGGTCAGGCGCTGAAGCTTTCTTT.